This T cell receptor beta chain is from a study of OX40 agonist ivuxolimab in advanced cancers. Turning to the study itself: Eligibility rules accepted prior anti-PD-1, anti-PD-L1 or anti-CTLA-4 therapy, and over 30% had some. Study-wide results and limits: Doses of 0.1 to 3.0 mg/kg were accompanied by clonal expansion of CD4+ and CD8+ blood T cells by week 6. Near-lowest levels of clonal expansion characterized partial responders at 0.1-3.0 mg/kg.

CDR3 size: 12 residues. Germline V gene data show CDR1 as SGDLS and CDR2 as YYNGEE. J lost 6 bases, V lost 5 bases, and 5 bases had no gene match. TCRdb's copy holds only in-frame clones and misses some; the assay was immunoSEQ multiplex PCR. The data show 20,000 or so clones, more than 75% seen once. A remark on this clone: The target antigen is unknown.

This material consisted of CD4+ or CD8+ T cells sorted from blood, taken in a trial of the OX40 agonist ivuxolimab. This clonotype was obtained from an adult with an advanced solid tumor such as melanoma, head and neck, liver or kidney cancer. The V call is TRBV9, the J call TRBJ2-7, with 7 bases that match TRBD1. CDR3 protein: CASSSRQGEQYF. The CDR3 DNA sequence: TGTGCCAGCAGTTCGCGACAGGGCGAGCAGTACTTC.